Sequencing of this T cell receptor beta chain was carried out in a study of cytomegalovirus exposure and HLA in healthy donors. The assay was immunoSEQ multiplex PCR, and TCRdb's table has in-frame clones only and misses some. The sample includes 90,000 to 150,000 clones, 88% seen only once; the top ten take about 4.5%. Whole-study results and caveats: Listed as cytomegalovirus-associated were 170 or so TCR beta chains. In vitro confirmation showed a few CMV-associated chains to be CMV antigen specific. A subsequent analysis found that TCR clusters from the first cohort also tended to co-occur in the roughly 120 validation repertoires, with about 93% of cluster scores above 0.

The germline CDR1 and CDR2 sequences are KGHSH and LQKENI. The CDR3 runs 16 residues. V was cut by 6 bases and J by 8 bases, with 23 bases left in between. As for this clone: Its antigen remains unknown.

The TCR comes from a man between 18 and 29 years old in good health and CMV-seropositive. This chain connects TRBV18 to TRBJ2-1; D remains unclear. Sequenced material: PBMCs. CDR3 bases: TGTGCCAGCTCCCGACAACAACTGGGTCAGGTCGATGAGCAGTTCTTC. Residues: CASSRQQLGQVDEQFF.